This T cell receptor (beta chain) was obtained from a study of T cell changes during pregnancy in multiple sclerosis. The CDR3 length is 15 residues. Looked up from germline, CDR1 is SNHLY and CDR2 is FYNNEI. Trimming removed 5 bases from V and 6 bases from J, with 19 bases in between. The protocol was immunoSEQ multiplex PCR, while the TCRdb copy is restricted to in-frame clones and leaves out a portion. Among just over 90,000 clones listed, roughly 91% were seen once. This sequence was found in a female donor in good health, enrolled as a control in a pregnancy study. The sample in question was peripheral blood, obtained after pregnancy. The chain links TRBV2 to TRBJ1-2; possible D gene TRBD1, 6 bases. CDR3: CASSSSGTRYDGYTF. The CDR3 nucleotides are TGTGCCAGCAGTTCCTCCGGGACACGGTACGATGGCTACACCTTC.